This T cell receptor beta chain was sequenced for a study of shared clonotypes between healthy human individuals. Study-level points and caveats: Generation probabilities were higher for clonotypes shared across all four sorted-subset donors than for unshared ones. The study drew on few donors, limiting represented genetic and exposure-history diversity. The naive CD4 repertoires of four donors were compared, and around 5.1% of clonotypes were shared.

Concerning this clone itself: Antigen specificity is unknown.

Assay: immunoSEQ multiplex PCR; the TCRdb copy retains only in-frame clones and omits some. Of about 1 million clones listed, 75% are singletons. The CDR3 consists of 14 residues. Germline V lookup: CDR1 MNHEY, CDR2 SVGAGI. Trimming shortened V by 6 bases and J by 1 base, and 11 bases separated the two germline ends. The TCR originated in a man aged 18 to 30 in good health. The sample consisted of memory CD4+ T cells sorted from blood. The sample's subset: CD45RA-negative fraction. The chain has TRBV6-5 and TRBJ2-3, with D possibly matching TRBD2 (6 bases). The CDR3 DNA is TGTGCCAGCAGGTCGGAGGGAGGCACAGATACGCAGTATTTT. Amino acids: CASRSEGGTDTQYF.